The next 15 T cell receptor beta chains were all read from a single sample in a study of cytomegalovirus exposure and HLA in healthy donors. PCR involved 60 Vbeta and 13 Jbeta primers. Generated by immunoSEQ multiplex PCR, the TCRdb table keeps only in-frame clones and is missing some. The table lists about 95,000 clones, approximately 80% of them singletons. Sequenced material: PBMCs. The receptors here all came from a young man in good health and CMV-seropositive.

The V call is TRBV5-1, the J call TRBJ1-1, with 9 bases identical to TRBD1. The CDR3 has 13 residues. V lost 7 bases and J lost 3; bases outside the gene matches: 4. Germline V lookup: CDR1 SGHRS, CDR2 YFSETQ. The CDR3 bases are TGCGCCAGCGGGGACAGGGTCGACACTGAAGCTTTCTTT. It codes for CASGDRVDTEAFF.

The V gene is TRBV29-1, the J gene TRBJ2-4; D not resolved. The ends were cut back, 0 bases at V and 1 base at J, with 10 bases in the middle. The CDR3 covers 15 residues. Germline assignment: CDR1 SQVTM and CDR2 ANQGSEA. This CDR3 is CSVEDGRLAKNIQYF. DNA for the CDR3: TGCAGCGTTGAAGATGGCCGCTTGGCCAAAAACATTCAGTACTTC.

The chain links TRBV27 to TRBJ1-5; D is ambiguous. The germline V gene encodes CDR1 MNHEY and CDR2 SMNVEV (reference sequence). The germline V and J ends were trimmed by 4 bases and 2 bases, with 12 bases remaining between them. The CDR3 totals 15 residues. CDR3 sequence: CASSSRAAGNQPQHF. The CDR3 coding sequence is TGTGCCAGCAGTTCGCGAGCGGCGGGCAATCAGCCCCAGCATTTT.

This clone has just a few counts. The V and J genes are TRBV4-3 and TRBJ2-1; 12 nucleotides line up with TRBD2. Germline values: CDR1 LGHNA, CDR2 YSLEER. The V gene end was trimmed by 0 bases and the J gene end by 5 bases; junction bases not matched to a gene: 5. The CDR3 is 17 residues long. CDR3 DNA sequence: TGCGCCAGCAGCCAAGATTCGCTAGCGGGAGGGGACAATGAGCAGTTCTTC. Protein: CASSQDSLAGGDNEQFF.

The gene calls are TRBV18 and TRBJ1-5, with 8 bases that match TRBD1. V lost 4 bases and J lost 5; bases outside the gene matches: 4. CDR1 is KGHSH and CDR2 is LQKENI in the germline V gene. This CDR3 contains 14 residues. CDR3 coding DNA: TGTGCCAGCTCACTCGACAGGGGTTATCAGCCCCAGCATTTT. Encoded protein: CASSLDRGYQPQHF.

This clone was recorded only once. This rearrangement joins TRBV7-2 to TRBJ1-2; 7 bases line up with TRBD1. CDR3 length equals 18 residues. Germline CDR1 reads SGHTA; CDR2 reads FQGNSA. The junction had 19 bases not matched to a gene; V was cut back by 4 bases and J by 5 bases. The CDR3 protein is CASSYTANPGTEWYGYTF. As DNA, the CDR3 is TGTGCCAGCAGCTATACGGCTAATCCCGGGACAGAATGGTATGGCTACACCTTC. The complete variable domain, with remaining parts taken from reference TRBV7-2 and TRBJ1-2, reads GAGVSQSPSNKVTEKGKDVELRCDPISGHTALYWYRQSLGQGLEFLIYFQGNSAPDKSGLPSDRFSAERTGGSVSTLTIQRTQQEDSAVYLCASSYTANPGTEWYGYTFGSGTRLTVV.

V usage is TRBV27 and J usage is TRBJ2-7; a possible D gene is TRBD2 (6 bases). The CDR3 runs 17 residues. The germline gives CDR1 MNHEY, CDR2 SMNVEV (reference sequence). The V end lost 6 bases, the J end lost 0 bases, and 21 bases lay between the germline ends. Here the CDR3 reads CASRDLGLGFRSYEQYF. DNA of the CDR3: TGTGCCAGCAGGGACCTGGGACTTGGGTTTCGCTCCTACGAGCAGTACTTC.

The chain joins TRBV25-1 to TRBJ1-2, with D possibly matching TRBD1 (6 bases). The CDR3 loop spans 14 amino acids. V lost 4 bases and J 2 bases, leaving 11 bases between the germline ends. Germline V gene data show CDR1 as MGHDK and CDR2 as SYGVNS. DNA of the CDR3: TGTGCCAGCAGTGGAAACACAGGGAACTATGGCTACACCTTC. Protein sequence: CASSGNTGNYGYTF.

Only one count was recorded for this clone. The rearrangement links TRBV18 to TRBJ2-5, with D possibly matching TRBD1 (5 bases). The length of the CDR3 is 15 residues. V gave up 1 base and J gave up 1 base, with 10 bases separating them. Per germline, CDR1 KGHSH and CDR2 LQKENI. CDR3 nucleotides: TGTGCCAGCTCACCACAGGGGCGAGCCCAAGAGACCCAGTACTTC. Its protein is CASSPQGRAQETQYF.

The chain joins TRBV4-1 to TRBJ2-5; 11 bases are shared with TRBD2. The end of the DNA is better explained by TRBJ2-7, so the J call may be wrong. The CDR3 runs 17 residues. The V gene's germline CDR1 is MGHRA and CDR2 YSYEKL. CDR3: CASSQVLGLADYYEQYF. The CDR3 coding sequence is TGCGCCAGCAGCCAAGTGCTGGGACTAGCGGATTACTACGAGCAGTACTTC.

The J gene is TRBJ2-2, the V gene TRBV11-2, with TRBD2 matching over 7 bases. The CDR3 sequence is 16 residues long. The V gene's germline CDR1 is SGHAT and CDR2 FQNNGV. The J segment lost 4 bases and the V segment lost 7 bases, leaving 12 bases of the junction unmatched. CDR3 DNA: TGTGCCAGCATCTTGCGCGGGAGCGGTAGCACCGGGGAGCTGTTTTTT. It codes for CASILRGSGSTGELFF.

The chain recombines TRBV11-2 with TRBJ1-6; the D gene is possibly TRBD1 (5 bases). Germline V gene sequence: CDR1 SGHAT, CDR2 FQNNGV. The CDR3 has 15 amino acids. Trimming took off 0 bases at V and 7 bases at J, with 10 bases between the two ends. Here the CDR3 reads CASSLDRGGNSPLHF. CDR3 coding DNA: TGTGCCAGCAGCTTAGATCGGGGGGGGAATTCACCCCTCCACTTT. Drawing the rest from reference TRBV11-2 and TRBJ1-6, the complete variable domain is EAGVAQSPRYKIIEKRQSVAFWCNPISGHATLYWYQQILGQGPKLLIQFQNNGVVDDSQLPKDRFSAERLKGVDSTLKIQPAKLEDSAVYLCASSLDRGGNSPLHFGNGTRLTVT.

V and J are TRBV20-1 and TRBJ1-1, with D possibly matching TRBD1 (6 bases). Looked up from germline, CDR1 is DFQATT and CDR2 is SNEGSKA (reference sequence). This CDR3 region has 11 residues. The CDR3 DNA follows: TGCAGGGCACAGGGAGAGACTGAAGCTTTCTTT. This translates into CRAQGETEAFF.

With respect to this clone: Mismatch with germline at one junction end may stem from a read error. V is TRBV4-3 and J is TRBJ2-7; D unresolved. Germline loops: CDR1 LGHNA, CDR2 YSLEER. The CDR3 is 12 residues long. CDR3 coding DNA: TGCGCCAGCAGCCAAGGTCGAAACTGTATGGACTTC. It translates to CASSQGRNCMDF.

The chain couples TRBV5-1 to TRBJ2-1; 10 bases align to TRBD2. Germline CDR1 reads SGHRS; CDR2 reads YFSETQ. The CDR3 has 16 residues. Trimming cost V 0 bases and J 2 bases; bases outside gene matches: 2. In DNA form, the CDR3 reads TGCGCCAGCAGCTTGGACAGCGGGAGGGCCTACAATGAGCAGTTCTTC. This gives the protein CASSLDSGRAYNEQFF.